This T cell receptor beta chain was identified during a study of radiotherapy plus CTLA-4 blockade in lung cancer. Study-level background: Disease control was seen in about 30% of patients, objective responses in roughly 19%.

Only in-frame clones appear in the TCRdb table, and some are missing; sequencing was by immunoSEQ multiplex PCR. The sample holds about 85,000 clones, about 90% seen once. People whose metastatic non-small-cell lung cancer was chemo-refractory got focal radiation along with CTLA-4 blockade by ipilimumab. The J segment lost 5 bases and the V segment lost 1 base, leaving 6 bases of the junction unmatched. Germline V gene lookup returns CDR1 GTSNPN and CDR2 SVGIG (reference sequence). The CDR3 spans 16 residues. The source material was peripheral blood, sampled from a patient treated with radiotherapy plus ipilimumab. The V gene is TRBV30, the J gene TRBJ2-1, with 12 bases identical to TRBD2. This receptor was obtained from a human donor with non-small cell lung cancer who had a partial response to radiotherapy plus ipilimumab. The CDR3 region has the DNA TGTGCCTGGAGTGCATTCGGACTAGCGGGAAACAATGAGCAGTTCTTC. It encodes CAWSAFGLAGNNEQFF.